A selection of T cell receptor beta chains follows, all from one sample in a study of shared clonotypes between healthy human individuals. Assay: immunoSEQ multiplex PCR; the TCRdb copy retains only in-frame clones and omits some. Here the sample spans over 2 million clones, around 92% being singletons. Sequenced material: naive CD4+ T cells from PBMCs. The source of these receptors is a young man in good health. Some clones in this sample may be carry-over from other donors' samples. CDR3s include the opening cysteine and the closing phenylalanine or tryptophan. A D gene is named only where the DNA matches it firmly. Clone size is not always given. Where it is, it says once, few, many or a class for expanded clones.

cdr3_length: 14
v_call: TRBV18
d_call: TRBD1
j_call: TRBJ2-7
clone_size: once
cdr3_nt: TGTGCCAGCTCACCAGGAGAGACAGGGCGCGAGCAGTACTTC
cdr3_aa: CASSPGETGREQYF

cdr3_length: 16
v_call: TRBV19
d_call: TRBD1
j_call: TRBJ2-4
clone_size: -
cdr3_nt: TGTGCCAGTAGTGAACTTCTCCGGGACAGGGTCCACATTCAGTACTTC
cdr3_aa: CASSELLRDRVHIQYF

cdr3_length: 15
v_call: TRBV6-1
d_call: -
j_call: TRBJ1-5
clone_size: few
cdr3_nt: TGTGCCAGCAGTGAAGTAGAGACACGGAGACAGCCCCAGCATTTT
cdr3_aa: CASSEVETRRQPQHF

cdr3_length: 13
v_call: TRBV18
d_call: -
j_call: TRBJ2-7
clone_size: few
cdr3_nt: TGTGCCAGCTCACCACGGGATTCCTACGAGCAGTACTTC
cdr3_aa: CASSPRDSYEQYF

cdr3_length: 14
v_call: TRBV4-2
d_call: -
j_call: TRBJ1-2
clone_size: -
cdr3_nt: TGTGCCAGCAGCCGCGATCTGGAGTCAGGAGGCTACACCTTC
cdr3_aa: CASSRDLESGGYTF

cdr3_length: 18
v_call: TRBV19
d_call: TRBD2
j_call: TRBJ2-1
clone_size: -
cdr3_nt: TGTGCCAGTAGTATAGGACTAGCGGGAGGGAGCTCCTACAATGAGCAGTTCTTC
cdr3_aa: CASSIGLAGGSSYNEQFF

cdr3_length: 15
v_call: TRBV6-6
d_call: TRBD1
j_call: TRBJ2-7
clone_size: -
cdr3_nt: TGTGCCAGCGGAAAGACCGGGACAGGCTCCTACGAGCAGTACTTC
cdr3_aa: CASGKTGTGSYEQYF

cdr3_length: 16
v_call: TRBV2
d_call: TRBD1
j_call: TRBJ2-6
clone_size: -
cdr3_nt: TGTGCCAGCAACCTGGACAGGGATTCTGGGGCCAACGTCCTGACTTTC
cdr3_aa: CASNLDRDSGANVLTF

cdr3_length: 15
v_call: TRBV7-3
d_call: -
j_call: TRBJ2-2
clone_size: -
cdr3_nt: TGTGCCAGCAGCTTAATAAATGGGAACACCGGGGAGCTGTTTTTT
cdr3_aa: CASSLINGNTGELFF

cdr3_length: 15
v_call: TRBV6-6
d_call: TRBD2
j_call: TRBJ2-1
clone_size: -
cdr3_nt: TGTGCCAGCAGTTCGGGGACTAGCGGGATAAATGAGCAGTTCTTC
cdr3_aa: CASSSGTSGINEQFF

cdr3_length: 14
v_call: TRBV11-2
d_call: TRBD1
j_call: TRBJ1-2
clone_size: -
cdr3_nt: TGTGCCAGCAGCGAACAGGGACAGCCCTATGGCTACACCTTC
cdr3_aa: CASSEQGQPYGYTF

cdr3_length: 12
v_call: TRBV29-1
d_call: -
j_call: TRBJ1-2
clone_size: -
cdr3_nt: TGCAGCACCCGGGACCGAAACTATGGCTACACCTTC
cdr3_aa: CSTRDRNYGYTF

cdr3_length: 15
v_call: TRBV5-1
d_call: TRBD1
j_call: TRBJ1-1
clone_size: -
cdr3_nt: TGCGCCAGCAGCGGCGGACAGGGGTTGAACACTGAAGCTTTCTTT
cdr3_aa: CASSGGQGLNTEAFF

cdr3_length: 12
v_call: TRBV25-1
d_call: -
j_call: TRBJ1-2
clone_size: -
cdr3_nt: TGTGCCAGCAGAGAAGACAGAAAAGGCTACACCTTC
cdr3_aa: CASREDRKGYTF

cdr3_length: 14
v_call: TRBV7-9
d_call: -
j_call: TRBJ1-4
clone_size: -
cdr3_nt: TGTGCCAGCAGCCAGACAGGTGGGAATGAAAAACTGTTTTTT
cdr3_aa: CASSQTGGNEKLFF

cdr3_length: 13
v_call: TRBV28
d_call: -
j_call: TRBJ1-1
clone_size: -
cdr3_nt: TGTGCCAGCAGTCTGGGGGTGAACACTGAAGCTTTCTTT
cdr3_aa: CASSLGVNTEAFF

cdr3_length: 14
v_call: TRBV28
d_call: -
j_call: TRBJ1-2
clone_size: -
cdr3_nt: TGTGCCAGCCGAGACTATGGGGGGAACTATGGCTACACCTTC
cdr3_aa: CASRDYGGNYGYTF

cdr3_length: 15
v_call: TRBV5-1
d_call: TRBD1
j_call: TRBJ2-7
clone_size: -
cdr3_nt: TGCGCCAGCAGCCGTAATGGACAGGGTTCCTACGAGCAGTACTTC
cdr3_aa: CASSRNGQGSYEQYF

cdr3_length: 17
v_call: TRBV7-9
d_call: -
j_call: TRBJ1-1
clone_size: -
cdr3_nt: TGTGCCAGCAGCAGGCAACGTCCGGCCAGAGAGAACACTGAAGCTTTCTTT
cdr3_aa: CASSRQRPARENTEAFF

cdr3_length: 14
v_call: TRBV9
d_call: TRBD2
j_call: TRBJ2-7
clone_size: once
cdr3_nt: TGTGCCAGCAGCGCCGGGACTAGGGCGTACGAGCAGTACTTC
cdr3_aa: CASSAGTRAYEQYF

cdr3_length: 14
v_call: TRBV19
d_call: -
j_call: TRBJ2-7
clone_size: -
cdr3_nt: TGTGCCAGTAGTATGCGATCTTCGCCCTACGAGCAGTACTTC
cdr3_aa: CASSMRSSPYEQYF

cdr3_length: 16
v_call: TRBV4-1
d_call: TRBD1
j_call: TRBJ1-1
clone_size: -
cdr3_nt: TGCGCCAGCAGCCAAGGACAGGGGGCTCTGGGCACTGAAGCTTTCTTT
cdr3_aa: CASSQGQGALGTEAFF

cdr3_length: 14
v_call: TRBV28
d_call: TRBD1
j_call: TRBJ1-6
clone_size: -
cdr3_nt: TGTGCCAGCAGTTCGACAGGGGGCTTATCACCCCTCCACTTT
cdr3_aa: CASSSTGGLSPLHF